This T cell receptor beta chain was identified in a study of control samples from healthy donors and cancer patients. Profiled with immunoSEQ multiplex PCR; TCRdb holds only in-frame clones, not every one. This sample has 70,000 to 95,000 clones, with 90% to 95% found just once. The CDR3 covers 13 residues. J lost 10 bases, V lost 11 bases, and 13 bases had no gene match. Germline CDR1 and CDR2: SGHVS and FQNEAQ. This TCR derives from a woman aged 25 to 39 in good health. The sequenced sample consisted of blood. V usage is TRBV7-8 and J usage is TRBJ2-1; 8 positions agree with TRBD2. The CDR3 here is CAGGASGGLEQFF. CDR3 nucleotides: TGTGCCGGGGGTGCCAGCGGGGGTTTGGAGCAGTTCTTC.